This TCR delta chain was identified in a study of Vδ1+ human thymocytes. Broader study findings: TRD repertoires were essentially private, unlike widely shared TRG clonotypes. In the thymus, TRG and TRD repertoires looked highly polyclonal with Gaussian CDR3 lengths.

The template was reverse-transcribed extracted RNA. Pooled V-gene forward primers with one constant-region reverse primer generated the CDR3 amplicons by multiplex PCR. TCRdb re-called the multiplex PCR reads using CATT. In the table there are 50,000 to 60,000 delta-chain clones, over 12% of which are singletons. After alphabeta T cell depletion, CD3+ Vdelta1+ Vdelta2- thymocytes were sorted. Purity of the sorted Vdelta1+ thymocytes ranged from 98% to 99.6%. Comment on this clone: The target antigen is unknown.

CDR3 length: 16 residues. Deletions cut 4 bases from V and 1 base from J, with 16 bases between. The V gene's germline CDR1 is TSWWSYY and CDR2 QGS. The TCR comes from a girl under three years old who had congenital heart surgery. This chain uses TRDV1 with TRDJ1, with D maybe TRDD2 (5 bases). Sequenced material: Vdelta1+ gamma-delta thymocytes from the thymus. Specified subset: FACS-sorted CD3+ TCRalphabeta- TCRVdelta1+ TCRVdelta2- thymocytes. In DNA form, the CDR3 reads TGTGCTCTTGGGGCTCCCTACGGCAAGTGCACCGATAAACTCATCTTT. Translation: CALGAPYGKCTDKLIF.